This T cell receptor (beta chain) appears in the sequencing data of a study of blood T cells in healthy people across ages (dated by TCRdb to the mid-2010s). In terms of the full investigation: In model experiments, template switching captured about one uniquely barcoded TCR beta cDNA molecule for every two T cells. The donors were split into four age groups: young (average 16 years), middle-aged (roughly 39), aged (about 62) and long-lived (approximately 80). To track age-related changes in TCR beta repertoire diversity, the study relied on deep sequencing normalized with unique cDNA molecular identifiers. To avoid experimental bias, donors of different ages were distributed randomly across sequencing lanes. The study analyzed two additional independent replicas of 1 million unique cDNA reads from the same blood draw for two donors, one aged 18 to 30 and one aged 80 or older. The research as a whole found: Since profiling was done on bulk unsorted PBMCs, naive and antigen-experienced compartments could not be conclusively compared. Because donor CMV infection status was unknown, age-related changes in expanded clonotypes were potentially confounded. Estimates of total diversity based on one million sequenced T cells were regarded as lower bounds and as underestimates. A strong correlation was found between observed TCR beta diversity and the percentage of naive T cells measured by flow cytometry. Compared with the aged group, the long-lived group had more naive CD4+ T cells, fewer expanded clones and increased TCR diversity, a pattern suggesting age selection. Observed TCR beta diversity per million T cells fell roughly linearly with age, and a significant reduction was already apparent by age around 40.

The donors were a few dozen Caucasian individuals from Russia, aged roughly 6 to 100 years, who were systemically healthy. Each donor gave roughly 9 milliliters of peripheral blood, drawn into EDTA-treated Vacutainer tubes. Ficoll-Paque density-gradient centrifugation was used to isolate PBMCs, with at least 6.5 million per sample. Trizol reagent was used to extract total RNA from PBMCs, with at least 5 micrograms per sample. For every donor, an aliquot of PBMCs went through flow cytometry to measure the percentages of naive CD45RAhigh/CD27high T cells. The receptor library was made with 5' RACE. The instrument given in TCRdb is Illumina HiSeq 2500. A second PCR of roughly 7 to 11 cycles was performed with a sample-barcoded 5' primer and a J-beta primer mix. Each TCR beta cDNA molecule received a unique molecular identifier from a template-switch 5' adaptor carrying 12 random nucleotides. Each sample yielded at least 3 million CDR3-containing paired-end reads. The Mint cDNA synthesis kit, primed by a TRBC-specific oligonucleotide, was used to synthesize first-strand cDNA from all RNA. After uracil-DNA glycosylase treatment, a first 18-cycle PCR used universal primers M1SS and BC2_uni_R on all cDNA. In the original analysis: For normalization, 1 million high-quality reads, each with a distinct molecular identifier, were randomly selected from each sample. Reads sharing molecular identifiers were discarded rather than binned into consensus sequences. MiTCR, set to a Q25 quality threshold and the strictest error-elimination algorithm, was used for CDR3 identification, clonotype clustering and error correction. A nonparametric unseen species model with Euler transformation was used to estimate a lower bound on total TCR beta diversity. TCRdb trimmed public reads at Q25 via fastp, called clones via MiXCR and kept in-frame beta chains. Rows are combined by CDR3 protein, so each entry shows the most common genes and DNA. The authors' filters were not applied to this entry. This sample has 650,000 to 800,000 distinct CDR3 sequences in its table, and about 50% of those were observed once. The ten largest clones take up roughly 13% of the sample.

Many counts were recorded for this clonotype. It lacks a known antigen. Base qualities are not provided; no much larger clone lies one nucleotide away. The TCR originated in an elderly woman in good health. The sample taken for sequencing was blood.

The CDR3 protein is CASSEERGFTYNEQFF. Here is the DNA: TGTGCCAGCAGTGAAGAAAGGGGGTTCACCTACAATGAGCAGTTCTTC. This receptor chain uses TRBV2 and TRBJ2-1; perhaps TRBD1 is the D gene, with 6 bases matching. The junction shows trimming of 1 base on V and 2 bases on J, plus 12 bases between the germline ends. From the cysteine through the phenylalanine, the CDR3 covers 16 amino acids. The DNA shown is the 48-base CDR3, in frame from base 1. The CDR1 and CDR2 encoded by the germline V gene are SNHLY and FYNNEI.